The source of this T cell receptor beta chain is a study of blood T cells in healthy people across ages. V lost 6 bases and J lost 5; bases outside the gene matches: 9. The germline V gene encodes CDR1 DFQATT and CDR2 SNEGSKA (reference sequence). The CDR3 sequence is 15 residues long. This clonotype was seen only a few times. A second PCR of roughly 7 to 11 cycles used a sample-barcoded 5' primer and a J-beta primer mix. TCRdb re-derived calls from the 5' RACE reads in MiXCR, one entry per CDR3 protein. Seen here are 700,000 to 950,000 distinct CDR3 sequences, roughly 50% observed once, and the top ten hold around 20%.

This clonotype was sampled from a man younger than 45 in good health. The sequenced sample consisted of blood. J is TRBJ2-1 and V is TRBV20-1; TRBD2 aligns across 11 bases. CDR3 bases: TGCAGTGCCATCTCCGGGACTAGCGGTGACAATGAGCAGTTCTTC. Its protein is CSAISGTSGDNEQFF.